The 6 T cell receptor beta chains below all came from one sample that was sequenced in a study of shared clonotypes between healthy human individuals. The table came from immunoSEQ multiplex PCR; TCRdb's copy has only in-frame clones and leaves some out. The sample shows about half a million clones, 65% to 80% of them seen only once. The source material was PBMCs. The receptors were sampled from a woman between 40 and 50 years old in good health. Some clones in this sample may be carry-over from other donors' samples.

The V gene is TRBV4-3, the J gene TRBJ2-5; D call uncertain. The CDR3 loop spans 13 amino acids. V lost 1 base and J lost 2, with 5 bases in between. The germline gives CDR1 LGHNA, CDR2 YSLEER. CDR3 DNA: TGCGCCAGCAGCCAAGCCTGGCAAGAGACCCAGTACTTC. It yields the protein CASSQAWQETQYF.

The chain couples TRBV5-4 to TRBJ1-2; D is undetermined. V was clipped by 4 bases and J by 0 bases, with 10 bases between them. Germline loops: CDR1 SGHNT, CDR2 YYREEE (reference sequence). This CDR3 comprises 14 residues. The CDR3 DNA reads as TGTGCCAGCAGCGAAGAACTTACTAACTATGGCTACACCTTC. Its protein is CASSEELTNYGYTF.

This chain connects TRBV5-6 to TRBJ2-2, with TRBD1 matching 10 bases. Germline V lookup: CDR1 SGHDT, CDR2 YYEEEE. The CDR3 has 16 residues. V was clipped by 4 bases and J by 5 bases; unmatched bases: 8. CDR3 nucleotide sequence: TGTGCCAGCAGCGCTGACAGGGGGCTTGTTACCGGGGAGCTGTTTTTT. This sequence encodes CASSADRGLVTGELFF.

For the CDR3, the DNA is TGTGCCAGCAGTTTCGAGACTAGCGGGAGGGCCGAAGATACGCAGTATTTT. Its protein is CASSFETSGRAEDTQYF. The J gene is TRBJ2-3, the V gene TRBV27; 14 bases are shared with TRBD2. J gave up 5 bases and V 3 bases, and 7 bases lay outside the gene matches. Germline V gene lookup returns CDR1 MNHEY and CDR2 SMNVEV (reference sequence). This CDR3 has 17 residues.

This rearrangement joins TRBV5-1 to TRBJ1-1; 8 nucleotides agree with TRBD1. Germline loops: CDR1 SGHRS, CDR2 YFSETQ. V lost 4 bases and J lost 11; bases outside the gene matches: 16. The CDR3 is made up of 15 amino acids. DNA of the CDR3: TGCGCCAGCAGCCAGAAAACAGGGGGGTTCGGTAGGGCTTTCTTT. This gives the protein CASSQKTGGFGRAFF.

J is TRBJ2-4 and V is TRBV5-6; 8 bases match TRBD2. Germline CDR1 and CDR2: SGHDT and YYEEEE. The CDR3 has 14 residues. V shed 5 bases, J shed 7 bases, and the junction held 8 bases outside the gene matches. The CDR3 DNA reads TGTGCCAGCAGGAGAGCGGGAGTTAAGAACATTCAGTACTTC. Translating it yields CASRRAGVKNIQYF.